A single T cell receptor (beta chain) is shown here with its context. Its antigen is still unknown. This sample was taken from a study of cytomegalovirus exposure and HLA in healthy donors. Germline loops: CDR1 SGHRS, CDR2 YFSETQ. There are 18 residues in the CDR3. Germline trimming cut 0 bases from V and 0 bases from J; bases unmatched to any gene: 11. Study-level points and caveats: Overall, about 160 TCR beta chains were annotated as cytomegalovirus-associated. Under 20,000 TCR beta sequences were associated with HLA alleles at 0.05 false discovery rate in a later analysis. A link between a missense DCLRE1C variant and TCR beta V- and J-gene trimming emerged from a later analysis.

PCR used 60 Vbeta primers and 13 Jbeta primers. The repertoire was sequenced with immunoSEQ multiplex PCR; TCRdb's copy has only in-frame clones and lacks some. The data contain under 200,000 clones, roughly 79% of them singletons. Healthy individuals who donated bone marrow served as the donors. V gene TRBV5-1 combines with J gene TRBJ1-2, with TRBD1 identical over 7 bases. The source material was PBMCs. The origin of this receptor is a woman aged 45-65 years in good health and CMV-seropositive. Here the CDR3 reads CASSLAWTGLGANYGYTF. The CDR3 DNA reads TGCGCCAGCAGCTTGGCTTGGACAGGTCTGGGGGCTAACTATGGCTACACCTTC. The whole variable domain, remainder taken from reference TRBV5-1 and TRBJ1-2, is KAGVTQTPRYLIKTRGQQVTLSCSPISGHRSVSWYQQTPGQGLQFLFEYFSETQRNKGNFPGRFSGRQFSNSRSEMNVSTLELGDSALYLCASSLAWTGLGANYGYTFGSGTRLTVV.